The next 16 T cell receptor beta chains were all read from a single sample in a study of OX40 agonist ivuxolimab in advanced cancers. Assay: immunoSEQ multiplex PCR; the TCRdb copy retains only in-frame clones and omits some. Of under 95,000 clones listed, over 85% were seen once; the top ten hold roughly 6.5%. This material consisted of CD4+ or CD8+ T cells sorted from blood, taken in a trial of the OX40 agonist ivuxolimab. All receptors derive from an adult with an advanced solid tumor such as melanoma, head and neck, liver or kidney cancer.

This clone was detected only once. The gene calls are TRBV27 and TRBJ2-7, with D possibly TRBD1 on 5 matching bases. Trimming stripped 6 bases from V and 4 bases from J, with 13 bases between. This CDR3 comprises 13 residues. The germline V gene encodes CDR1 MNHEY and CDR2 SMNVEV (reference sequence). CDR3 region: CASSFFQGYEQYF. The CDR3 DNA reads TGTGCCAGCAGCTTCTTCCAGGGTTACGAGCAGTACTTC.

V usage is TRBV18 and J usage is TRBJ2-7, with 12 bases matching TRBD1. The length of the CDR3 is 15 residues. V was clipped by 2 bases and J by 3 bases; unmatched bases: 2. Looked up from germline, CDR1 is KGHSH and CDR2 is LQKENI. The CDR3 loop reads CASSPGTGGFYEQYF. The CDR3 region has the DNA TGTGCCAGCTCACCAGGGACAGGGGGCTTCTACGAGCAGTACTTC.

This clone was observed once. The DNA for the CDR3 is TGTGCCAGCAGCTTAGGGGGCAGTAATTCACCCCTCCACTTT. As protein: CASSLGGSNSPLHF. The genes are TRBV7-8 and TRBJ1-6, with a weak D call TRBD1 (5 bases). Looked up from germline, CDR1 is SGHVS and CDR2 is FQNEAQ. The CDR3 has 14 residues. Trimming pared 1 base from V and 6 bases from J, leaving 7 bases between.

The chain uses TRBV7-6 and TRBJ2-7; 9 bases line up with TRBD1. This CDR3 region has 12 residues. Germline V CDR1 and CDR2: SGHVS, FNYEAQ. Trimming at V came to 5 bases and at J to 6 bases, leaving 2 bases not matched to a gene. The CDR3: CASSQTGGEQYF. The CDR3 nucleotides are TGTGCCAGCAGCCAGACAGGGGGCGAGCAGTACTTC.

This clone was picked up one time. The chain uses TRBV19 and TRBJ1-4; D is unresolved. The germline V and J ends were trimmed by 11 bases and 2 bases, with 21 bases remaining between them. Germline loops: CDR1 LNHDA, CDR2 SQIVND (reference sequence). The CDR3 has 16 residues. The chain's CDR3 is CASSRQPGATNEKLFF. The CDR3 nucleotides read TGTGCCTCCTCGAGGCAGCCGGGTGCGACTAATGAAAAACTGTTTTTT.

This clone occurred once. The V and J genes are TRBV7-2 and TRBJ2-5; tentatively, D is TRBD1 (5 bases). This CDR3 has 16 residues. Germline CDR1 is SGHTA and CDR2 is FQGNSA. Trimming stripped 1 base from V and 3 bases from J, with 15 bases between. Here the CDR3 DNA reads TGTGCCAGCAGCTTAGAGCCCTACAGGAATAAAGAGACCCAGTACTTC. Translated: CASSLEPYRNKETQYF.

The rearrangement joins TRBV4-3 to TRBJ2-3; perhaps TRBD2 as D (6 bases). From germline, CDR1 is LGHNA and CDR2 YSLEER. V was trimmed by 2 bases and J by 2 bases, leaving 14 bases between them. The CDR3 covers 16 residues. CDR3 sequence: CASSQYSGRYTDTQYF. Written as DNA, the CDR3 is TGCGCCAGCAGCCAATATTCGGGGAGGTACACAGATACGCAGTATTTT.

The chain links TRBV29-1 to TRBJ2-3, with 8 bases identical to TRBD1. The trim removed 6 bases at V and 5 bases at J, leaving 7 bases unmatched. The CDR3 loop spans 13 amino acids. Germline CDR1 and CDR2: SQVTM and ANQGSEA. Here the CDR3 reads CSVQTGAGDTQYF. The CDR3 region has the DNA TGCAGCGTCCAGACAGGGGCGGGAGATACGCAGTATTTT.

This clone came up once. J is TRBJ2-1 and V is TRBV28; D remains unclear. The CDR3 extends over 16 amino acids. CDR1 and CDR2 from the germline V gene are MDHEN and SYDVKM. Trimming left V 6 bases short and J 2 bases short, with 17 bases between. CDR3 amino acids: CASSTPINGAYNEQFF. As DNA, the CDR3 is TGTGCCAGCAGCACACCTATTAACGGCGCCTACAATGAGCAGTTCTTC.

The gene calls are TRBV11-2 and TRBJ2-5, with D uncertain. Germline values: CDR1 SGHAT, CDR2 FQNNGV. Trimming shortened V by 5 bases and J by 3 bases, and 7 bases separated the two germline ends. CDR3 length: 12 amino acids. The CDR3 nucleotides read TGTGCCAGCAGCCTTGCGAAAGAGACCCAGTACTTC. The encoded protein is CASSLAKETQYF.

V gene TRBV6-1 combines with J gene TRBJ2-7; D is uncertain. V was clipped by 1 base and J by 3 bases, with 1 base between them. Per the germline V gene, CDR1 is MNHNS and CDR2 is SASEGT. The CDR3 has 11 residues. The CDR3 protein is CASSEDYEQYF. In nucleotides, the CDR3 is TGTGCCAGCAGTGAAGACTACGAGCAGTACTTC.

For this clone: The same CDR3 is also encoded by other DNA sequences in this sample. V usage is TRBV29-1 and J usage is TRBJ1-2; TRBD1 is a possible D gene (5 bases). The CDR3 loop spans 13 amino acids. The ends were cut back, 4 bases at V and 3 bases at J, with 12 bases in the middle. The V gene's germline CDR1 is SQVTM and CDR2 ANQGSEA. The CDR3 DNA reads as TGCAGCGTTGCGGGGGGTACGGACTATGGCTACACCTTC. It yields the protein CSVAGGTDYGYTF.

V usage is TRBV19 and J usage is TRBJ2-1; a possible D gene is TRBD1 (5 bases). Germline CDR1 reads LNHDA; CDR2 reads SQIVND (reference sequence). Trimming removed 5 bases at V and 9 bases at J, with 14 bases between. This CDR3 spans 13 amino acids. The CDR3 DNA sequence: TGTGCCAGTAGTCTTCTAGGTGACAGTGAGCAGTTCTTC. This gives the protein CASSLLGDSEQFF.

This clone was detected once. The V and J genes are TRBV7-9 and TRBJ2-2; D unclear. The germline V gene has CDR1 SEHNR and CDR2 FQNEAQ (reference sequence). The CDR3 extends over 16 amino acids. Trimming took off 8 bases at V and 6 bases at J, with 22 bases between the two ends. The CDR3 nucleotides are TGTGCCAGCGTATACTTGGTCAAGCGTTTCCCCGGGGAGCTGTTTTTT. It specifies CASVYLVKRFPGELFF.

This chain links TRBV9 with TRBJ2-7; 13 nucleotides align to TRBD2. Trimming removed 4 bases from V and 4 bases from J; junction bases left unmatched: 5. This CDR3 has 15 amino acids. Germline CDR1 reads SGDLS; CDR2 reads YYNGEE. CDR3 nucleotides: TGTGCCAGCAGCCCCCGGACTAGCGGGGGTTACGAGCAGTACTTC. Its protein is CASSPRTSGGYEQYF.

V and J are TRBV4-1 and TRBJ1-1; D unresolved. CDR1 is MGHRA, CDR2 YSYEKL, per germline. V was pared by 0 bases and J by 0 bases, with 5 bases between. This CDR3 region has 14 residues. The CDR3 DNA reads as TGCGCCAGCAGCCAAGACAGGATGAACACTGAAGCTTTCTTT. It codes for CASSQDRMNTEAFF.